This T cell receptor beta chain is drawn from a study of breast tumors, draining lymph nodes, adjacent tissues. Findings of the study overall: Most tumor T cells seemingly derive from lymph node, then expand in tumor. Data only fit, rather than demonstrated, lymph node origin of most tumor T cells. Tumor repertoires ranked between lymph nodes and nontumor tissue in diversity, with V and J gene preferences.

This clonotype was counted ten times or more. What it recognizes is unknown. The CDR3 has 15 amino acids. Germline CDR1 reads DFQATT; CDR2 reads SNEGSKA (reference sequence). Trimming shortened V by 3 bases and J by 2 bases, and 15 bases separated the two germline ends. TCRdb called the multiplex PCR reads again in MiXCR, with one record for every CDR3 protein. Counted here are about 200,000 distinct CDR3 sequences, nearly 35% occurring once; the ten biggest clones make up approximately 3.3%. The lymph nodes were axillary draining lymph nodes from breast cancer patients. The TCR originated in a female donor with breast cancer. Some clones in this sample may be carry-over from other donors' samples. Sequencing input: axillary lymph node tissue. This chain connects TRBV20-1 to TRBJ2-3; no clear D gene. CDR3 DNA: TGCAGTGCTAGCCCCCCCGGCCAAAACACAGATACGCAGTATTTT. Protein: CSASPPGQNTDTQYF.